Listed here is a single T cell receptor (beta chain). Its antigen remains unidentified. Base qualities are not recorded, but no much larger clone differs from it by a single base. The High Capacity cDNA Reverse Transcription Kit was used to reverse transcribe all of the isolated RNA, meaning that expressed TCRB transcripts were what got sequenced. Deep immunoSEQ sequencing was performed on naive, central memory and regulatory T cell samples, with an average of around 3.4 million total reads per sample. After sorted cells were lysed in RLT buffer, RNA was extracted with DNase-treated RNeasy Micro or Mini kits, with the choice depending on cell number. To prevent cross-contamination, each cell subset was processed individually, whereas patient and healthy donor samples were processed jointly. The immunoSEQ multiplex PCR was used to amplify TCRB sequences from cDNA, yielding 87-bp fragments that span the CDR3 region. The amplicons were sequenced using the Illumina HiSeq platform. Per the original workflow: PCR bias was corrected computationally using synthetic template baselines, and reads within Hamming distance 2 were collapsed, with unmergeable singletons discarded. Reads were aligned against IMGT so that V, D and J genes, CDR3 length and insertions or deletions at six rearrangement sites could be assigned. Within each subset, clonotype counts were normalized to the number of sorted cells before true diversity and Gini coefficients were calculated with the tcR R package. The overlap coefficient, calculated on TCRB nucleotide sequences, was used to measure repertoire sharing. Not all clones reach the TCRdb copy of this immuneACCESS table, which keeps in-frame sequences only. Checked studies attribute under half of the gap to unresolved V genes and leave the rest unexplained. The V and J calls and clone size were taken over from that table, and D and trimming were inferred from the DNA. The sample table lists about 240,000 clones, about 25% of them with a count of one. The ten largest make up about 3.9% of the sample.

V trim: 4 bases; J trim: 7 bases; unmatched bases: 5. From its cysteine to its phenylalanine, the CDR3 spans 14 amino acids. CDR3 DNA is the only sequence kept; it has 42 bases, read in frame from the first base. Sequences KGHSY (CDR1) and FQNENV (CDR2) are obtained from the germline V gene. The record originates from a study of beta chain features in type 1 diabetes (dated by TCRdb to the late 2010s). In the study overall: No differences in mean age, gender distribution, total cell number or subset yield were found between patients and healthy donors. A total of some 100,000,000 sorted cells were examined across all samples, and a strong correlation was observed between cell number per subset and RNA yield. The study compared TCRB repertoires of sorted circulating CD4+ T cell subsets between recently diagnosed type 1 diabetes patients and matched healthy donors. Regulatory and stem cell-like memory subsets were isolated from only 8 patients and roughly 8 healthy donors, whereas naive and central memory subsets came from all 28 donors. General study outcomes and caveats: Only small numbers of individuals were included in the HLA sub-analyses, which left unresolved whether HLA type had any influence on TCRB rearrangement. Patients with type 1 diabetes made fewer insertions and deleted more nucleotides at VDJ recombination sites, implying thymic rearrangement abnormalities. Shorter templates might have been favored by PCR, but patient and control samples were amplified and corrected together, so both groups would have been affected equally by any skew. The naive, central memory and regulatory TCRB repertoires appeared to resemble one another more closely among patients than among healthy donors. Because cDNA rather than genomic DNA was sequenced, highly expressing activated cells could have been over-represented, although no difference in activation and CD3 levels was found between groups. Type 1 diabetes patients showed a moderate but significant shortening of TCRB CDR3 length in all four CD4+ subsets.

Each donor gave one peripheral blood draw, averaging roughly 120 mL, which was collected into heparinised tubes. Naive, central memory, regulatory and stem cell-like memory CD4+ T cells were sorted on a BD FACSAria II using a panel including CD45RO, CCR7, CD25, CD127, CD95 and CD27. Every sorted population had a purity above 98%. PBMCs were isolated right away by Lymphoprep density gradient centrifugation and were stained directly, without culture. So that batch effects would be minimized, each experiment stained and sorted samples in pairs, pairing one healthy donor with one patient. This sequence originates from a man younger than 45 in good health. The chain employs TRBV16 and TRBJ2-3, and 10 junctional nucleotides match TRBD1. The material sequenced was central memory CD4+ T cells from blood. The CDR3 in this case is CASSPGTGANTQYF. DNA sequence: TGTGCCAGCAGCCCCGGGACAGGGGCTAATACGCAGTATTTT.